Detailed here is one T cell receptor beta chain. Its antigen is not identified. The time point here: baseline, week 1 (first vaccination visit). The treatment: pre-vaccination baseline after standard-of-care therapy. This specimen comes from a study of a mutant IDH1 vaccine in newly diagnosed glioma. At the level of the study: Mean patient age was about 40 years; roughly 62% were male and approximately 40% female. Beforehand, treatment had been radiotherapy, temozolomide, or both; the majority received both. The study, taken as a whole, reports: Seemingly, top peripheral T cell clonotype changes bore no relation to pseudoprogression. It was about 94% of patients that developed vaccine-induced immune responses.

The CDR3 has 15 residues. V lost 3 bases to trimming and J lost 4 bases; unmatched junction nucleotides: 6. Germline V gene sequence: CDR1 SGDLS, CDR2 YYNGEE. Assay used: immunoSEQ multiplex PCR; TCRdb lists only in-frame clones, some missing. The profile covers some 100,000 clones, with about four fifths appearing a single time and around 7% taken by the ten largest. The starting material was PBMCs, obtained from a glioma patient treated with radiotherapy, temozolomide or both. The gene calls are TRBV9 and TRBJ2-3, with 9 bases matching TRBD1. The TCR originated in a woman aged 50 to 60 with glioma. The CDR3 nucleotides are TGTGCCAGCAGCGCCGACAGGGGGGTGTCAGATACGCAGTATTTT. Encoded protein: CASSADRGVSDTQYF.